This T cell receptor (beta chain) was identified in a study of T cells expressing NK-cell markers. Making the TCR beta cDNA relied on 5'RACE template switching with UMIs. From its re-call of the 5' RACE reads, TCRdb lists each CDR3 protein once, without DNA. Across about 260,000 distinct CDR3 sequences, the top ten clones capture approximately 0.42% of the sample. A remark on this clonotype: Its antigen is unknown.

CDR3 length equals 17 residues. Looked up from germline, CDR1 is DFQATT and CDR2 is SNEGSKA (reference sequence). Study-level points and caveats: HCMV specificity of the expanded NKG2C+ T cell clones stayed unclear. Dominant NKG2C+ clonotypes made up roughly 1.0-7.0% of CD8+ T cells in six donors. The CD3+CD56-NKG2C+ fraction of several donors was likewise dominated by these clonotypes.

The gene calls are TRBV20-1 and TRBJ2-3; absent DNA, TCRdb's TRBD1 call cannot be checked. This clonotype was obtained from a man between 18 and 35 years old in good health. Material: blood T cells: a sorted CD56 or NKG2C T cell subset, CD4+ or CD8+ T cells, or bulk PBMC T cells (not recorded which). The CDR3 sequence: CSAAPMLGGTGTDTQYF.